The text below deals with one T cell receptor beta chain. Its target is not known. The sample comes from a study of beta chain features in type 1 diabetes. Study background: Across the samples, about 100 million sorted cells were examined in total. Overall study results and limits: Insertion counts at VDJ junctions were lower in type 1 diabetes patients, who also showed more deletions there.

V was pared by 5 bases and J by 4 bases, with 17 bases between. CDR3 size: 15 residues. The germline gives CDR1 PRHDT, CDR2 FYEKMQ (reference sequence). What was sequenced were expressed TCRB transcripts, since all of the isolated RNA had been reverse transcribed. Method: immunoSEQ multiplex PCR; TCRdb's copy keeps in-frame clones and lacks some. In the table there are 620,000 or so clones, about 14% of which are singletons. The sample taken for sequencing was naive CD4+ T cells from blood. This TCR derives from a young man in good health. This sequence joins TRBV13 and TRBJ2-5, with a weak D call TRBD1 (6 bases). The DNA for the CDR3 is TGTGCCAGCAGCCCCTCGTCAGGGGTATCAGAGACCCAGTACTTC. It specifies CASSPSSGVSETQYF.